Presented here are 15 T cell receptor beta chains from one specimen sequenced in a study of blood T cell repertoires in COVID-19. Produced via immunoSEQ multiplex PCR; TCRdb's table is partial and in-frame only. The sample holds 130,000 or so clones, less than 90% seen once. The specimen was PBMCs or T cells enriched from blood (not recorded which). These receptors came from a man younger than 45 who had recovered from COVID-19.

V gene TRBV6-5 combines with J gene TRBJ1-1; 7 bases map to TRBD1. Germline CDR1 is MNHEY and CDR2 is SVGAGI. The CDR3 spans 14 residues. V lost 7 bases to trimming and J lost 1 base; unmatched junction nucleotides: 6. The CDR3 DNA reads TGTGCCAGCACACCACAGGGGACGAACACTGAAGCTTTCTTT. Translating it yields CASTPQGTNTEAFF.

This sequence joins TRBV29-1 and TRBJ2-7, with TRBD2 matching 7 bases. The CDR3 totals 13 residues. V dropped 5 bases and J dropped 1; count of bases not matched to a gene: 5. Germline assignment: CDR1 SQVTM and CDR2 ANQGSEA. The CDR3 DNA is TGCAGCGTTTGGGGGGGGGAATCCTACGAGCAGTACTTC. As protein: CSVWGGESYEQYF.

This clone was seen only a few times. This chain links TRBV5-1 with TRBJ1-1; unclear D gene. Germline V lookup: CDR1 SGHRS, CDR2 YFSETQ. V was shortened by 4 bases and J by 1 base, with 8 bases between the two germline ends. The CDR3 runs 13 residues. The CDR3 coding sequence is TGCGCCAGCAGCCGCGGGCCGAACACTGAAGCTTTCTTT. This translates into CASSRGPNTEAFF.

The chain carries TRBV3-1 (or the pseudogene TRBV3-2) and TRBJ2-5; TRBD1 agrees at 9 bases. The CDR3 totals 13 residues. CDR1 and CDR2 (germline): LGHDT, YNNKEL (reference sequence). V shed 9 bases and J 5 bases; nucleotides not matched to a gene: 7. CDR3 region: CASTTGGRETQYF. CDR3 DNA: TGTGCCAGTACAACAGGGGGCAGGGAGACCCAGTACTTC.

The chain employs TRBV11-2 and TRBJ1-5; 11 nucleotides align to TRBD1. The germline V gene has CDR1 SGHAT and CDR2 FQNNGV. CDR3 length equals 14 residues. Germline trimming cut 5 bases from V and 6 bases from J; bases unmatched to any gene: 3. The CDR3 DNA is TGTGCCAGCAGCGCGGGGACAGGGGGTCAGCCCCAGCATTTT. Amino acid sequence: CASSAGTGGQPQHF.

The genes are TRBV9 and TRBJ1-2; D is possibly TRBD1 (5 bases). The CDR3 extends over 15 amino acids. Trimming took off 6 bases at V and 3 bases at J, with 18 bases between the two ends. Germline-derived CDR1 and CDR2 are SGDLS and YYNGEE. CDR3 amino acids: CASTASGGTHYGYTF. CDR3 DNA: TGTGCCAGCACCGCCTCCGGAGGGACCCACTATGGCTACACCTTC.

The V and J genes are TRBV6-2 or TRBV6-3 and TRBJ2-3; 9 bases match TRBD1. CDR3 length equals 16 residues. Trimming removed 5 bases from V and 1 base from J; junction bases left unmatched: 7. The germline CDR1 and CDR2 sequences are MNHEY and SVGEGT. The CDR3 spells CASSPHRTGGTDTQYF. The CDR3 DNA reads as TGTGCCAGCAGTCCCCACCGGACAGGGGGCACAGATACGCAGTATTTT.

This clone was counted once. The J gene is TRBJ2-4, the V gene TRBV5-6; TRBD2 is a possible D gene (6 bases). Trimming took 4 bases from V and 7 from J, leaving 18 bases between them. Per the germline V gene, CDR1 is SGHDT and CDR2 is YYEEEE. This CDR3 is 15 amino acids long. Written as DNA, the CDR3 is TGTGCCAGCAGCACGGATCGGCGGGAATTGAACATTCAGTACTTC. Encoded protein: CASSTDRRELNIQYF.

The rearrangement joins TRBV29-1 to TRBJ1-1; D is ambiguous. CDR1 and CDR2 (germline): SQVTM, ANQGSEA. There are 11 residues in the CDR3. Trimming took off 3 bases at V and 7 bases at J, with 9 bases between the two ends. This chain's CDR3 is CSVDIVSEAFF. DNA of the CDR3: TGCAGCGTTGATATAGTGAGTGAAGCTTTCTTT.

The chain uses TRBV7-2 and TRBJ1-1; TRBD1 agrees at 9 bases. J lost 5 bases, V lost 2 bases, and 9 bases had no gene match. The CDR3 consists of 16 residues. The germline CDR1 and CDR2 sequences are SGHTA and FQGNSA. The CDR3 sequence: CASSLHLGQGFTEAFF. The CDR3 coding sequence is TGTGCCAGCAGCTTACATTTAGGACAGGGGTTTACTGAAGCTTTCTTT.

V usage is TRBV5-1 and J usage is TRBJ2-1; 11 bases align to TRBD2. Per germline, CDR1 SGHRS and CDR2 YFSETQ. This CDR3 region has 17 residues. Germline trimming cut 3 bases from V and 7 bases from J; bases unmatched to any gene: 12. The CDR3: CASSYGLLAGALNEQFF. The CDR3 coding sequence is TGCGCCAGCAGCTACGGATTACTAGCGGGAGCTTTAAATGAGCAGTTCTTC.

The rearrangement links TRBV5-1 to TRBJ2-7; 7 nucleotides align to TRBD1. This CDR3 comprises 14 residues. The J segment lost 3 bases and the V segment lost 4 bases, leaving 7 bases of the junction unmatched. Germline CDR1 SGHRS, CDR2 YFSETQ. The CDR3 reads CASSLGTANYEQYF. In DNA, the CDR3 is TGCGCCAGCAGCCTCGGGACAGCTAACTACGAGCAGTACTTC.

This chain's CDR3 is CASSPPAGHEQFF. CDR3 coding DNA: TGTGCCAGCAGTCCGCCAGCGGGGCATGAGCAGTTCTTC. The chain joins TRBV27 to TRBJ2-1; 7 bases agree with TRBD2. Trimming at V came to 5 bases and at J to 8 bases, leaving 6 bases not matched to a gene. The CDR3 loop spans 13 amino acids. Germline CDR1 is MNHEY and CDR2 is SMNVEV (reference sequence).

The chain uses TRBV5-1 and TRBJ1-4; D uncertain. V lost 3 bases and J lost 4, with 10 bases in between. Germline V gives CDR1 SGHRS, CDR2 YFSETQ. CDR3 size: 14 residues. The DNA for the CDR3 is TGCGCCAGCAGCTCCAACGGGGATAATGAAAAACTGTTTTTT. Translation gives CASSSNGDNEKLFF.

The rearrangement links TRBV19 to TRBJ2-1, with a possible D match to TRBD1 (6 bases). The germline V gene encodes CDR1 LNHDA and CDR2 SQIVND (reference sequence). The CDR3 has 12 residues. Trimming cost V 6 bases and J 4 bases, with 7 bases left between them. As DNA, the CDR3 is TGTGCCAGTAGCGGGACATACAATGAGCAGTTCTTC. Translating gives CASSGTYNEQFF.